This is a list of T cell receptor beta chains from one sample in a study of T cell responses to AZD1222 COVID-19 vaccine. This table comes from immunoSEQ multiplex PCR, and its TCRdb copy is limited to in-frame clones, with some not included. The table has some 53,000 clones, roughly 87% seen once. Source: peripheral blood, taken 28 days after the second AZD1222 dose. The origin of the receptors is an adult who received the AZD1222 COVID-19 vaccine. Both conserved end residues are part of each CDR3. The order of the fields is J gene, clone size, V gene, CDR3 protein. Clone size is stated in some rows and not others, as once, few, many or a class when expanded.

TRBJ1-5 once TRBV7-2 CASSPQVGVSNQPQHF
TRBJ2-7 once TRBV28 CASSSSGTGTYEQYF
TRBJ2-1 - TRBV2 CASTKDRGRVGGDEQFF
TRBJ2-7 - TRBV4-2 CASSQTPGTYEQYF
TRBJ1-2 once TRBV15 CATSRDLQARGYTF
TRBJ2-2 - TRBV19 CASRSHRGQDTGELFF
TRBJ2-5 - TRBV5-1 CASSGGQGIGQETQYF
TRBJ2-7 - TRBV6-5 CASMGVAGPYEQYF
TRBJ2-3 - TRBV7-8 CASSFTSRADTQYF
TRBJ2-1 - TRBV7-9 CASSGGESSYNEQFF
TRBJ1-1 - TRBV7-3 CASSLTGGPRQGAFF
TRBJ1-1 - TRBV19 CASSARQVNTEAFF
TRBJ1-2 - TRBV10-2 CASRGQTGDGYTF
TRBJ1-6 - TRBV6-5 CASSTGTQNSPLHF
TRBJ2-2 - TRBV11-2 CASRRPGRNTGELFF
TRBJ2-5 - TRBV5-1 CASRETTQWETQYF
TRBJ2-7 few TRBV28 CASRKLREGYEQYF
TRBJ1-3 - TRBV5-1 CASSRDRGAGNTIYF
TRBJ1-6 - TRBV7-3 CASSQSPSYNSPLHF
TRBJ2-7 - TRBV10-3 CAISQALSGTGTSEQYF
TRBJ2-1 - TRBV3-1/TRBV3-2 CASSQEASSYNEQFF
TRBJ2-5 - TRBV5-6 CASSLAGGGGTQYF
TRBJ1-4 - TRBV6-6 CASSDSGNEKLFF
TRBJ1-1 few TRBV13 CASSLGDRRNTEAFF
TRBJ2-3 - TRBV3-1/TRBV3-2 CASSQARAGSTDTQYF
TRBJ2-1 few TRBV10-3 CAISGGLGHNEQFF
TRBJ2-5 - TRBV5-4 CASTTGGLAGRETQYF
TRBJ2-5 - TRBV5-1 CASSLAETQYF
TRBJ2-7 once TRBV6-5 CASTERGQASYEQYF
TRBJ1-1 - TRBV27 CATGDSETFNTEAFF
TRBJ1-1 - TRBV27 CASREVNTEAFF
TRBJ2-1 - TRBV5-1 CASSRTSGSGYEQFF
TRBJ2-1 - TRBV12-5 CASGLEAGGPGNEQFF
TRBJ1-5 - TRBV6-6 CATRTEISNQPQHF
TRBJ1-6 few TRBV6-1 CASSERLGDNSPLHF
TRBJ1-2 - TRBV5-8 CASTPWGSGYGYTF
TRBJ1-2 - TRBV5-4 CASSTLGQGRGYTF
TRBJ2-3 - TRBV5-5 CASSSGTGRDTQYF
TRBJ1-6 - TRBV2 CASSEGAGANSPLHF
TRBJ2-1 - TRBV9 CASSVEVASYNEQFF
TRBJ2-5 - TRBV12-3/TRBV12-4 CASSLAGGETQYF
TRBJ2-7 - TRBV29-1 CSVGQVRSEQYF
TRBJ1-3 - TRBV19 CATYGGASGNTIYF
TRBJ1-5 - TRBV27 CASSLSHRQPQHF
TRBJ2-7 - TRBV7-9 CASSHRQDSYEQYF
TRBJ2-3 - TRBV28 CASQDRGPDTQYF
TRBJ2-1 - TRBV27 CASSFSGPYNEQFF
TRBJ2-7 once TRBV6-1 CASSEAATGVPYEQYF
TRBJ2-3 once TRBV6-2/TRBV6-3 CASSYPSGRKGTDTQYF
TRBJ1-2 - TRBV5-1 CASSPAQGAYGYTF
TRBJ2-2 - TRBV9 CASSVDSGNTGELFF
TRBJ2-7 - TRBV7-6 CASSPTDRLRTNEQYF
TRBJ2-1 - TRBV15 CATSRGVPLEQFF
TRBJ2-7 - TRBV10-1 CARPGQGLSREQYF
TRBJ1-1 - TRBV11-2 CASSLGDRGRSTEAFF